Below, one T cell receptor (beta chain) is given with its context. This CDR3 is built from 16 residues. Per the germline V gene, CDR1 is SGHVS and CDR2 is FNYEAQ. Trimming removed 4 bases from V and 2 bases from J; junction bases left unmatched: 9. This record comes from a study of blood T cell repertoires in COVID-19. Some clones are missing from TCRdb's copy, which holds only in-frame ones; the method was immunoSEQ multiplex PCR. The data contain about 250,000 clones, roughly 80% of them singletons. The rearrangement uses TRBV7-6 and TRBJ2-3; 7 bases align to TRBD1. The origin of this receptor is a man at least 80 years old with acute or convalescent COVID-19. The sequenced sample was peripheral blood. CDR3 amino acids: CASSSQGEISTDTQYF. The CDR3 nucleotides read TGTGCCAGCAGCTCTCAGGGGGAAATTTCCACAGATACGCAGTATTTT.